The TCR beta chain described here comes from a study of cytomegalovirus exposure and HLA in healthy donors. Turning to the study itself: In terms of ancestry, the Caucasian-associated cluster contained 81% of the 398 genotyped donors.

This CDR3 has 15 amino acids. J was trimmed by 2 bases and V by 3 bases; bases with no gene match: 4. CDR1 is MNHNS and CDR2 is SASEGT in the germline V gene. Concerning this clone: The antigen remains unidentified.

General observations from the study: Looking again later, the authors saw that most CMV-associated TCR beta chains seemed HLA-restricted. TCR beta sequences reportedly predicted the HLA-A and HLA-B alleles of most subjects accurately. The study labeled fewer than 200 TCR beta chains cytomegalovirus-associated.

Primers for the PCR totalled 60 Vbeta and 13 Jbeta. Produced via immunoSEQ multiplex PCR; TCRdb's table is partial and in-frame only. The sample carries more than 90,000 clones, roughly 74% recorded once. Sequencing input: PBMCs. The V call is TRBV6-1, the J call TRBJ1-2, with 9 bases that match TRBD1. This receptor was taken from a woman in her thirties or forties in good health and CMV-seronegative. The DNA for the CDR3 is TGTGCCAGCAGTGACCCGGACAGGGGAAACTATGGCTACACCTTC. Protein product: CASSDPDRGNYGYTF.